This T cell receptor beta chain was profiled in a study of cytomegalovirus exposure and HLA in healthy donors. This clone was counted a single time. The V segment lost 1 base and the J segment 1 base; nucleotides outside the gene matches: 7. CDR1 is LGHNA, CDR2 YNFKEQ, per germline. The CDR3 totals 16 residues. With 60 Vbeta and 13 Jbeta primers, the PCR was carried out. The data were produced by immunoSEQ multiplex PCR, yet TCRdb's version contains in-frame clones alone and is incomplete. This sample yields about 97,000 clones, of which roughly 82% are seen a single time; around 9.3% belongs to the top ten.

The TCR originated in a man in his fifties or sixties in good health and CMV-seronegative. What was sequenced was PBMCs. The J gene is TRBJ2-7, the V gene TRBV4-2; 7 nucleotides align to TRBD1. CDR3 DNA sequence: TGTGCCAGCAGCCAAGCGCAGGGGGTGACTTCCTACGAGCAGTACTTC. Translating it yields CASSQAQGVTSYEQYF.